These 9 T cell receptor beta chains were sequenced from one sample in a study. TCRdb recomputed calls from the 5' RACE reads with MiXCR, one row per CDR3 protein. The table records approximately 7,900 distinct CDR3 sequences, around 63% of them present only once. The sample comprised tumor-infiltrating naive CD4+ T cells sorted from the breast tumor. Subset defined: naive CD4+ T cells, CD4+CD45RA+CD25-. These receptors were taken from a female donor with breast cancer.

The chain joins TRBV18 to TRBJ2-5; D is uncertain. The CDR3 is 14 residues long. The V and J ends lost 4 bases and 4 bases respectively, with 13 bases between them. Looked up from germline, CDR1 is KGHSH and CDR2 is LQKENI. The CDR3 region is CASSHGRSPETQYF. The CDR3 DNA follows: TGTGCCAGCTCACACGGTAGATCACCAGAGACCCAGTACTTC.

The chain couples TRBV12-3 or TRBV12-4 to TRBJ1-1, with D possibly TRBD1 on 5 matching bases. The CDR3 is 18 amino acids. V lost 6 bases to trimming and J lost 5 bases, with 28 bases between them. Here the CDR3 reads CASSPSSGDTPRGTEAFF. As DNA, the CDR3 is TGTGCCAGCAGCCCTAGTTCAGGAGATACCCCCCGGGGGACTGAAGCTTTCTTT.

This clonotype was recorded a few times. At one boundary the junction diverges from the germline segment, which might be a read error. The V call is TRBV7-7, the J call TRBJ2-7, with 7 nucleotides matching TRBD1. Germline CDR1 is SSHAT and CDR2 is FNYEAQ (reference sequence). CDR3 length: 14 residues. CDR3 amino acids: CASSVDRSSYEQYF. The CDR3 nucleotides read TGTGCTAGCAGCGTGGACAGGAGCTCCTACGAGCAGTACTTC.

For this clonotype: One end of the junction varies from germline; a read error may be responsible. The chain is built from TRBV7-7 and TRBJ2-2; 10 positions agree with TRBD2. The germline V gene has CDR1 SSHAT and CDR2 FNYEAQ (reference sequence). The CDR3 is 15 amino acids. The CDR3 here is CASSSLRLAGGELFF. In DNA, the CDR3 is TGTGCTAGCAGCTCCCTCCGACTAGCGGGCGGGGAGCTGTTTTTT.

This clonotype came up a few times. CDR3 DNA sequence: TGCGCCAGCAGATCGACAGGGGGGATGAACACTGAAGCTTTCTTT. Translation gives CASRSTGGMNTEAFF. The V call is TRBV5-1, the J call TRBJ1-1; TRBD1 matches 9 bases. Germline CDR1 is SGHRS and CDR2 is YFSETQ. CDR3 size: 15 residues. The junction had 5 bases not matched to a gene; V was cut back by 5 bases and J by 0 bases.

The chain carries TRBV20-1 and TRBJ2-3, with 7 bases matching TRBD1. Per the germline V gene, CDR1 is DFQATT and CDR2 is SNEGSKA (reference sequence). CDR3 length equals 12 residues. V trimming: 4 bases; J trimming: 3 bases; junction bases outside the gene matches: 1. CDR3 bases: TGCAGTGCTAAGGACAGGACAGATACGCAGTATTTT. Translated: CSAKDRTDTQYF.

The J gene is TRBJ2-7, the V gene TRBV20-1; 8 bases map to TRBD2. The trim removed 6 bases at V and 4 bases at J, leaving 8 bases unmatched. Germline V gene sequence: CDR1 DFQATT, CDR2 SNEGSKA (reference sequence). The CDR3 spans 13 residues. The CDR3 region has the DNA TGCAGTGCCCCCGGCGGGGGGTGGTACGAGCAGTACTTC. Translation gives CSAPGGGWYEQYF.

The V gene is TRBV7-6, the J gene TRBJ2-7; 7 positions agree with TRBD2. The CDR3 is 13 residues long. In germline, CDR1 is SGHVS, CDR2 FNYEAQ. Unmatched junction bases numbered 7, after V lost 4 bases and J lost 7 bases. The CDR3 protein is CASSSLGEGEQYF. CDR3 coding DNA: TGTGCCAGCAGCTCCTTGGGGGAGGGAGAGCAGTACTTC.

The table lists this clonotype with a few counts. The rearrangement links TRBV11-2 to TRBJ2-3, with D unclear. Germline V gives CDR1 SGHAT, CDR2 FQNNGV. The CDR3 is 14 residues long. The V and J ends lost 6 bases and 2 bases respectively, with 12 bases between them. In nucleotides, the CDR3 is TGTGCCAGCAGTTTACAGTTGTCCACAGATACGCAGTATTTT. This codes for CASSLQLSTDTQYF.